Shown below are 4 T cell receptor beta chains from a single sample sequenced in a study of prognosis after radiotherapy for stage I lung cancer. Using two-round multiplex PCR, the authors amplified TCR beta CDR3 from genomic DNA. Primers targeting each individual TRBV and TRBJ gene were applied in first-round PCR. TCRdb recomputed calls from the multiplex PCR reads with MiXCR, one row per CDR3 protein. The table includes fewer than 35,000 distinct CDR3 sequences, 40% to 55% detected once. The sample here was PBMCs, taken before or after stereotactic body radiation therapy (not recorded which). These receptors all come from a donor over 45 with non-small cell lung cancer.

The CDR3 sequence: CASSSRWGLADTQYF. CDR3 bases: TGTGCCAGCAGTTCAAGGTGGGGGTTGGCAGATACGCAGTATTTT. The V gene is TRBV12-3 or TRBV12-4, the J gene TRBJ2-3; perhaps D is TRBD1 or TRBD2 (5 bases each). V lost 4 bases, J lost 4 bases, and 15 bases lay in between. CDR3 length: 15 amino acids.

CDR3 protein: CASSRRTYYEQYF. Here the CDR3 DNA reads TGTGCCAGCAGTAGACGGACGTACTACGAGCAGTACTTC. The chain combines TRBV12-3 or TRBV12-4 with TRBJ2-7; no definite D call. CDR3 length: 13 amino acids. V dropped 5 bases and J dropped 3 bases, with 11 bases sitting between them.

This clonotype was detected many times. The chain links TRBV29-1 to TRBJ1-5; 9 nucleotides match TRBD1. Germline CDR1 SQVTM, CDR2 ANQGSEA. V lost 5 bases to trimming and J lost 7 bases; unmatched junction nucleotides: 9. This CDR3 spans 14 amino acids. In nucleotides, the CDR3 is TGCAGCGTTAATTCCGGGACAGGGAACCAGCCCCAGCATTTT. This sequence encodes CSVNSGTGNQPQHF.

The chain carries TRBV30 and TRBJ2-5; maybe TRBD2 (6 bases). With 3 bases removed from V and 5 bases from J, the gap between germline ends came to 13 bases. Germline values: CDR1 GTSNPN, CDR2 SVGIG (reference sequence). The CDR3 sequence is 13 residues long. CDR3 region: CAWRVGGGETQYF. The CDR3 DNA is TGTGCCTGGAGGGTCGGGGGTGGGGAGACCCAGTACTTC.